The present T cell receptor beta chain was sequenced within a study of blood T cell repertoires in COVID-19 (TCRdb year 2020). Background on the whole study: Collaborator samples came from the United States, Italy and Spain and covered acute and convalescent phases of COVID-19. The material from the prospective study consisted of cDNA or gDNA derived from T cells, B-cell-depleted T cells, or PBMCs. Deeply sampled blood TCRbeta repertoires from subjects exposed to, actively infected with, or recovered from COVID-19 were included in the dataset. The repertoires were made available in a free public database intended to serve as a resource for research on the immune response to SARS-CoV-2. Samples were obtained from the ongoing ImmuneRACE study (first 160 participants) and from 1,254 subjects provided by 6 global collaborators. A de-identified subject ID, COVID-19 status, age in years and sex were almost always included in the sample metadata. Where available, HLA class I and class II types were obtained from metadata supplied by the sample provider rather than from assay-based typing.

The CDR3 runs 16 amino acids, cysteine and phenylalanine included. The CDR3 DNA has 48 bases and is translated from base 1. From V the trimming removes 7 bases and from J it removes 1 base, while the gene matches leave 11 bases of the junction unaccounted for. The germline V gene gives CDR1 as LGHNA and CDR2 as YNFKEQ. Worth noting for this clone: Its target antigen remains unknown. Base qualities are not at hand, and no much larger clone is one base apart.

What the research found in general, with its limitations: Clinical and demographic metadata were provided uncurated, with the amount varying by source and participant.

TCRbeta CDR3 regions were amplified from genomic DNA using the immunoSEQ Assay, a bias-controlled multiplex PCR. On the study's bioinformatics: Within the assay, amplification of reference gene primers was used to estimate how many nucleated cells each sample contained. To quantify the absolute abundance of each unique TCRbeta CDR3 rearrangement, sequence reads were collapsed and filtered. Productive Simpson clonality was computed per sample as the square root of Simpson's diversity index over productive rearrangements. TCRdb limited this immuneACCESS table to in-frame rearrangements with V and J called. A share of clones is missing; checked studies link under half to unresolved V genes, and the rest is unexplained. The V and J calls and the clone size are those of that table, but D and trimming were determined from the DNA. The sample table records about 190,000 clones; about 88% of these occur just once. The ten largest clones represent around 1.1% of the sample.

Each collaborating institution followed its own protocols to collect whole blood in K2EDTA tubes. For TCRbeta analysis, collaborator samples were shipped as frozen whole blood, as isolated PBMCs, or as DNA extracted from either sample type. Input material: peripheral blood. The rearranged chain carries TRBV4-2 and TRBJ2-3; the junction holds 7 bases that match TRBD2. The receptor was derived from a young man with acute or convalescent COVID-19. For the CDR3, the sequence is CASNRLGGSGTDTQYF. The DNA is TGTGCCAGCAACCGCTTGGGCGGGAGTGGCACAGATACGCAGTATTTT.